What follows is one T cell receptor (beta chain) and its context. The sample is drawn from a study of blood T cell repertoires in COVID-19. With 3 bases clipped from V and 5 bases from J, the junction kept 6 bases outside the gene matches. CDR3 size: 16 residues. CDR1 SGHRS and CDR2 YFSETQ come from the germline V gene. Here immunoSEQ multiplex PCR was the method, and the copy in TCRdb shows in-frame clones only, minus some. The table includes around 67,000 clones, around 80% detected once. The gene calls are TRBV5-1 and TRBJ2-1, with TRBD2 identical over 12 bases. Sequences were obtained from peripheral blood. This receptor was taken from a human donor in a cohort sampled during active COVID-19. The CDR3 DNA reads TGCGCCAGCAGCTCGCTAGCGGGAGGGCCAGACAATGAGCAGTTCTTC. Protein sequence: CASSSLAGGPDNEQFF.